One sample yielded the 31 T cell receptor beta chains listed below, sequenced in a study of T-cell memory formation after mild COVID-19. TCRdb itself ran the 5' RACE reads through MiXCR, one entry per CDR3 protein. Seen here are about 210,000 distinct CDR3 sequences, roughly a tenth observed once, and the top ten hold approximately 3%. The sequencing input was PBMCs or a T cell subset sorted from them (not recorded which). All receptors derive from a man aged 18 to 30 who had mild COVID-19 (a few samples of this study predate the infection). Cell type and time point are not known.

The rearrangement links TRBV7-2 to TRBJ2-1, with D perhaps TRBD1 (6 bases). The CDR3 sequence is 16 residues long. The germline CDR1 and CDR2 sequences are SGHTA and FQGNSA. The V end was cut by 1 base, the J end by 5 bases, with 15 bases between. The chain's CDR3 is CASSLVGQLRNNEQFF. The CDR3, as DNA: TGTGCCAGCAGCTTAGTCGGACAGCTCAGGAACAATGAGCAGTTCTTC.

This chain joins TRBV7-2 and TRBJ2-3; 8 bases are shared with TRBD1. Germline assignment: CDR1 SGHTA and CDR2 FQGNSA. The CDR3 contains 12 residues. J lost 11 bases, V lost 2 bases, and 3 bases had no gene match. CDR3 bases: TGTGCCAGCAGCTTACCCGGGACAGGGCAGTATTTT. This sequence encodes CASSLPGTGQYF.

The chain has TRBV7-8 and TRBJ1-6; weak D call: TRBD1 (5 bases). Germline loops: CDR1 SGHVS, CDR2 FQNEAQ. This CDR3 is 19 amino acids long. V lost 2 bases and J 8 bases, leaving 25 bases between the germline ends. The CDR3: CASSLPGPGAAGIDSPLHF. CDR3 DNA: TGTGCCAGCAGCTTACCGGGACCCGGGGCGGCGGGTATAGATTCACCCCTCCACTTT.

The sample holds many counts of this clonotype. This chain uses TRBV5-1 with TRBJ1-1; maybe TRBD1 (5 bases). Germline V gene data show CDR1 as SGHRS and CDR2 as YFSETQ. V lost 4 bases and J 7 bases, leaving 14 bases between the germline ends. CDR3 size: 13 residues. The CDR3 bases are TGCGCCAGCAGCGGGGGACCCATGGGTGAAGCTTTCTTT. This translates into CASSGGPMGEAFF.

The genes are TRBV5-6 and TRBJ1-1; D is perhaps TRBD1 (5 bases). Germline CDR1 reads SGHDT; CDR2 reads YYEEEE. The CDR3 is made up of 17 amino acids. V lost 4 bases, J lost 4 bases, and 23 bases lay in between. The CDR3 coding sequence is TGTGCCAGCAGCAAGGTGGGCCCGGGGGTAATAGGCACTGAAGCTTTCTTT. Translation: CASSKVGPGVIGTEAFF. The variable domain in full, with the rest retrieved from reference TRBV5-6 and TRBJ1-1, is DAGVTQSPTHLIKTRGQQVTLRCSPKSGHDTVSWYQQALGQGPQFIFQYYEEEERQRGNFPDRFSGHQFPNYSSELNVNALLLGDSALYLCASSKVGPGVIGTEAFFGQGTRLTVV.

The V and J genes are TRBV10-3 and TRBJ2-1; TRBD2 is a possible D gene (5 bases). CDR1 and CDR2 (germline): ENHRY, SYGVKD. The V end was cut by 3 bases, the J end by 4 bases, with 19 bases between. This CDR3 has 17 residues. This CDR3 reads CAISDSGLAERYNEQFF. CDR3 in DNA: TGTGCCATCAGTGACTCGGGGTTAGCTGAGCGGTACAATGAGCAGTTCTTC.

This clonotype has more than one count but fewer than ten. V and J are TRBV4-3 and TRBJ1-5; 10 bases match TRBD1. This CDR3 contains 14 residues. Trimming at V came to 4 bases and at J to 7 bases, leaving 4 bases not matched to a gene. CDR1 and CDR2 from the germline V gene are LGHNA and YSLEER. CDR3 sequence: CASSPGQGDQPQHF. DNA for the CDR3: TGCGCCAGCAGCCCCGGACAGGGGGACCAGCCCCAGCATTTT.

The chain combines TRBV5-6 with TRBJ2-7; possibly TRBD1 for D (6 bases). Per germline, CDR1 SGHDT and CDR2 YYEEEE. The CDR3 extends over 14 amino acids. Deletions cut 4 bases from V and 1 base from J, with 12 bases between. DNA for the CDR3: TGTGCCAGCAGCCGCACAGGGTTATCCTACGAGCAGTACGTC. It yields the protein CASSRTGLSYEQYV.

This clonotype showed up just a few times. The chain has TRBV7-2 and TRBJ2-3; no firm D call. The CDR3 extends over 13 amino acids. V shed 6 bases and J shed 3 bases, with 10 bases lying between them. Germline lookup yields CDR1 SGHTA and CDR2 FQGNSA. This CDR3 reads CASRLGRTDTQYF. In nucleotides, the CDR3 is TGTGCCAGCAGATTGGGTAGGACAGATACGCAGTATTTT.

This chain connects TRBV20-1 to TRBJ2-3; D call uncertain. Trimming took off 1 base at V and 12 bases at J, with 14 bases between the two ends. Germline lookup yields CDR1 DFQATT and CDR2 SNEGSKA (reference sequence). The CDR3 spans 12 residues. As DNA, the CDR3 is TGCAGTGCTAGAGTACAAGGGTCAAATCAGTATTTT. It specifies CSARVQGSNQYF.

The J gene is TRBJ2-3, the V gene TRBV4-3; D gene unclear. CDR3 length equals 18 residues. CDR1 and CDR2 from the germline V gene are LGHNA and YSLEER. The V end was cut by 0 bases, the J end by 0 bases, with 16 bases between. The CDR3 DNA reads as TGCGCCAGCAGCCAAGATGTTCCCCGATCCATTAGCACAGATACGCAGTATTTT. Protein sequence: CASSQDVPRSISTDTQYF.

This clonotype has a count of ten or more. The rearrangement joins TRBV4-1 to TRBJ1-1, with 8 bases fitting TRBD1. Per germline, CDR1 MGHRA and CDR2 YSYEKL. The CDR3 loop spans 15 amino acids. The V segment lost 6 bases and the J segment 1 base; nucleotides outside the gene matches: 7. Here the CDR3 reads CASRKPGGRNTEAFF. CDR3 nucleotides: TGCGCCAGCAGAAAACCAGGGGGCAGGAACACTGAAGCTTTCTTT.

This clonotype was recorded at least ten times. The chain recombines TRBV7-2 with TRBJ2-1; D might be TRBD1 (7 bases). Between the trimmed V and J ends, which lost 5 bases and 6 bases, there was a span of 20 bases. Germline V gene data show CDR1 as SGHTA and CDR2 as FQGNSA. The CDR3 extends over 16 amino acids. CDR3 in amino acids: CASSPWWQGGGNEQFF. As DNA, the CDR3 is TGTGCCAGCAGCCCGTGGTGGCAGGGGGGTGGCAATGAGCAGTTCTTC.

The chain recombines TRBV4-1 with TRBJ2-1; D not certain. CDR3 size: 16 residues. The germline CDR1 and CDR2 sequences are MGHRA and YSYEKL. Trimming took off 1 base at V and 2 bases at J, with 12 bases between the two ends. The CDR3 sequence: CASSQVDLVTYNEQFF. The CDR3 DNA reads as TGCGCCAGCAGCCAAGTCGACCTTGTCACCTACAATGAGCAGTTCTTC.

The chain employs TRBV4-2 and TRBJ1-6; 10 positions match TRBD1. Germline V gene sequence: CDR1 LGHNA, CDR2 YNFKEQ. This CDR3 region has 16 residues. With 1 base clipped from V and 10 bases from J, the junction kept 7 bases outside the gene matches. As DNA, the CDR3 is TGTGCCAGCAGCCAAGTGGTGGGACAGGGGCGGTCACCCCTCCACTTT. Its protein is CASSQVVGQGRSPLHF.

This clonotype has a handful of counts. This sequence joins TRBV12-3 or TRBV12-4 and TRBJ2-1; 8 bases map to TRBD2. V was pared by 1 base and J by 8 bases, with 10 bases of the junction left unmatched. There are 16 residues in the CDR3. CDR3 loop: CASSLVWRGAGDEQFF. DNA for the CDR3: TGTGCCAGCAGTTTAGTTTGGCGGGGGGCCGGGGATGAGCAGTTCTTC.

This rearrangement joins TRBV3-1 to TRBJ1-4; 9 bases agree with TRBD1. V dropped 4 bases and J dropped 5; count of bases not matched to a gene: 8. Germline V gene data show CDR1 as LGHDT and CDR2 as YNNKEL (reference sequence). The CDR3 has 16 amino acids. DNA for the CDR3: TGTGCCAGCAGCCCGACACCGGGACAGGGAAATGAAAAACTGTTTTTT. It specifies CASSPTPGQGNEKLFF.

This clonotype has a handful of counts. The rearrangement joins TRBV7-3 to TRBJ1-2, with D maybe TRBD1 (6 bases). CDR1 SGHTA and CDR2 FQGTGA come from the germline V gene. This CDR3 is built from 15 residues. Trimming removed 5 bases at V and 2 bases at J, with 15 bases between. DNA of the CDR3: TGTGCCAGCAGCGTTGGGGAGGGGGTGAACTATGGCTACACCTTC. Protein sequence: CASSVGEGVNYGYTF.

V is TRBV11-2 and J is TRBJ1-6; perhaps TRBD1 as D (6 bases). Germline-derived CDR1 and CDR2 are SGHAT and FQNNGV. CDR3 length equals 13 residues. Trimming shortened V by 7 bases and J by 4 bases, and 8 bases separated the two germline ends. The CDR3 nucleotides are TGTGCCAGCACGGACAGATATAATTCACCCCTCCACTTT. The encoded protein is CASTDRYNSPLHF.

This clonotype has a handful of counts. The CDR3 coding sequence is TGTGCCTGGAGTTCCCGCCCAGGGCGCTCTGGAAACACCATATATTTT. This sequence encodes CAWSSRPGRSGNTIYF. The chain joins TRBV30 to TRBJ1-3; D is perhaps TRBD1 (5 bases). The CDR3 covers 16 residues. Germline assignment: CDR1 GTSNPN and CDR2 SVGIG (reference sequence). V shed 2 bases and J shed 0 bases, with 14 bases lying between them.

In its sample, this clonotype was seen a few times. The chain combines TRBV7-9 with TRBJ1-3, with D possibly being TRBD1 (5 bases). V was cut by 1 base and J by 2 bases, with 9 bases left in between. This CDR3 has 15 amino acids. From germline, CDR1 is SEHNR and CDR2 FQNEAQ (reference sequence). Written as DNA, the CDR3 is TGTGCCAGCAGCTTAGTGGCAGGGCCTGGAAACACCATATATTTT. Protein product: CASSLVAGPGNTIYF.

This sequence joins TRBV5-4 and TRBJ2-1; D ambiguous. V was shortened by 2 bases and J by 8 bases, with 11 bases between the two germline ends. There are 13 residues in the CDR3. Germline loops: CDR1 SGHNT, CDR2 YYREEE (reference sequence). The CDR3 loop is CASSFPNGDEQFF. The DNA for the CDR3 is TGTGCCAGCAGCTTCCCCAACGGCGATGAGCAGTTCTTC.

This clonotype was counted between two and nine times. This chain uses TRBV3-1 with TRBJ2-1; D remains ambiguous. The germline V and J ends were trimmed by 0 bases and 0 bases, with 9 bases remaining between them. The germline CDR1 and CDR2 sequences are LGHDT and YNNKEL (reference sequence). This CDR3 has 16 amino acids. CDR3: CASSQDGRPSYNEQFF. The CDR3 coding sequence is TGTGCCAGCAGCCAAGATGGTAGACCCTCCTACAATGAGCAGTTCTTC.

This clonotype has just a few counts. The chain is built from TRBV20-1 and TRBJ1-2, with D uncertain. CDR1 DFQATT and CDR2 SNEGSKA come from the germline V gene (reference sequence). V lost 6 bases and J lost 4, with 6 bases in between. The CDR3 covers 10 residues. CDR3 sequence: CSAAGYGYTF. The DNA for the CDR3 is TGCAGTGCCGCAGGCTATGGCTACACCTTC.

This clonotype has at least ten counts. This chain connects TRBV7-9 to TRBJ2-3; the match to TRBD2 covers 7 bases. The junction had 8 bases not matched to a gene; V was cut back by 5 bases and J by 0 bases. The germline V gene has CDR1 SEHNR and CDR2 FQNEAQ (reference sequence). The CDR3 contains 16 residues. The chain's CDR3 is CASSPMGGGSTDTQYF. CDR3 in DNA: TGTGCCAGCAGCCCGATGGGCGGGGGTAGCACAGATACGCAGTATTTT.

This clonotype was observed a handful of times. V gene TRBV20-1 combines with J gene TRBJ2-1, with TRBD2 matching over 12 bases. The CDR3 totals 15 residues. Germline CDR1 and CDR2: DFQATT and SNEGSKA (reference sequence). The trim removed 6 bases at V and 3 bases at J, leaving 6 bases unmatched. The CDR3 region has the DNA TGCAGTGCCGATCCACTAGCGGGGGGCTACAATGAGCAGTTCTTC. This translates into CSADPLAGGYNEQFF.

This clonotype was picked up a small number of times. The rearrangement joins TRBV18 to TRBJ2-5, with TRBD1 identical over 7 bases. V was pared by 0 bases and J by 5 bases, with 0 bases of the junction left unmatched. CDR1 is KGHSH, CDR2 LQKENI, per germline. The CDR3 sequence is 13 residues long. The CDR3 reads CASSPPRGETQYF. In DNA form, the CDR3 reads TGTGCCAGCTCACCACCCAGGGGGGAGACCCAGTACTTC.

This clonotype was seen only a few times. The rearrangement links TRBV30 to TRBJ2-7; D possibly corresponds to TRBD2 (5 bases). The CDR3 spans 14 residues. V was pared by 3 bases and J by 3 bases, with 15 bases between. Germline lookup yields CDR1 GTSNPN and CDR2 SVGIG (reference sequence). The CDR3: CAWRPPGSYYEQYF. The CDR3 coding sequence is TGTGCCTGGAGACCCCCGGGGTCCTACTACGAGCAGTACTTC.

This chain uses TRBV7-8 with TRBJ1-3, with D unclear. The CDR3 sequence is 15 residues long. V shed 1 base and J shed 4 bases, with 11 bases lying between them. Germline CDR1 and CDR2: SGHVS and FQNEAQ. CDR3 in amino acids: CASSLGSRGGNTIYF. CDR3 sequence (DNA): TGTGCCAGCAGCTTAGGGTCGAGAGGGGGAAACACCATATATTTT.

This chain joins TRBV2 and TRBJ1-1; perhaps TRBD1 as D (5 bases). V lost 5 bases to trimming and J lost 5 bases, with 18 bases between them. This CDR3 contains 15 residues. Looked up from germline, CDR1 is SNHLY and CDR2 is FYNNEI. CDR3 bases: TGTGCCAGCAGTAGAGACACCGGGGCGGTTACTGAAGCTTTCTTT. Amino acid sequence: CASSRDTGAVTEAFF.

This clonotype was detected only a few times. The rearrangement joins TRBV29-1 to TRBJ2-1; D might be TRBD2 (6 bases). The germline V gene encodes CDR1 SQVTM and CDR2 ANQGSEA. With 7 bases removed from V and 0 bases from J, the gap between germline ends came to 13 bases. The CDR3 is 14 amino acids. CDR3 in DNA: TGCAGCGACGCGCGGGGTACCTCCTACAATGAGCAGTTCTTC. It specifies CSDARGTSYNEQFF.